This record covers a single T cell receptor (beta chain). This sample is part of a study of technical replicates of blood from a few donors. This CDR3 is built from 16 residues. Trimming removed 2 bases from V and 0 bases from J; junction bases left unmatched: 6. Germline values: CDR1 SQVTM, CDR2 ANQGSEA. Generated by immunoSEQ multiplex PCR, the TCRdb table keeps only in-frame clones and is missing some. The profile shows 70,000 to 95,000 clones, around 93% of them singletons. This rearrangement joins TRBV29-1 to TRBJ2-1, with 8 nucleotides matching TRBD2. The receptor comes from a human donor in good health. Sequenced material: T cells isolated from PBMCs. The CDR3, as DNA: TGCAGCGTTGAACCATCCGGGACTAGCTCCTACAATGAGCAGTTCTTC. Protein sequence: CSVEPSGTSSYNEQFF.